This record covers a single TCR beta chain. This clonotype was detected once. It has no known antigen specificity. No per-base quality is available; no much larger clone lies one base away. A lone read gives weak evidence. V is cut by 0 bases and J by 6 bases, and the space between the germline ends is 6 bases. Spanning cysteine to phenylalanine, the CDR3 consists of 13 amino acids. Only CDR3 DNA is held: 39 bases, read in frame from base 1. As encoded in the germline V gene, CDR1 is SGHRS while CDR2 is YFSETQ. The data stem from a study of T cell repertoires in aging, cancer and after chemotherapy (dated by TCRdb to 2018 to 2020). About the investigation overall: Donors spanned six age groups from 30 or younger to 70 or older, with at least three individuals per group. In the hematological group, the paired samples taken before and after chemotherapy came from chronic lymphocytic leukemia patients given fludarabine- or bendamustine-based regimens. Roughly 10 million TCR reads were contained in the full dataset. Peripheral blood TCR beta repertoires from healthy donors and cancer patients were profiled to examine immunoaging and T cell reconstitution after chemotherapy. Alongside around 98 healthy donors serving as a reference group, the cohort included 200 to 250 cancer patients, of whom some 94 had hematological cancers and fewer than 130 had solid cancers. Beyond this particular receptor, the publication reports: According to the authors, the repertoire data do not allow conclusions to be drawn about immunological memory after chemotherapy. In healthy donors, the decline in TCR diversity with age was mainly explained by loss of richness, whereas in cancer patients loss of evenness was also found to contribute. Hematological cancer patients had lymphoid organ infiltration, which may itself impair thymic emigration or peripheral T cell expansion. Median generation probability increased over the chemotherapy interval in both cancer cohorts, suggesting repertoire reconstitution through rebound thymic output. Significantly lower blood TCR diversity and higher clonality were observed in untreated patients with hematological or solid cancers than in age-matched healthy donors.

Multiplex touch-down PCR with a mixed TRB-A/B primer pool was used to amplify rearranged TRB sequences covering the V, D and J segments. Illumina adapters and sample indices were added to the amplicons in two consecutive PCR reactions performed with Phusion HS II polymerase. Amplicons were gel-purified using the NucleoSpin Gel and PCR Clean-up kit and were subsequently checked with Qubit and an Agilent 2100 Bioanalyzer. Libraries were sequenced on an Illumina MiSeq using 600-cycle, single-indexed, paired-end runs. In the source study's methods: MiXCR versions 2.12 and 3.0.5 were used to process the TRB sequences. A clone was defined as each unique CDR3 nucleotide sequence, and only productive sequences supported by at least two reads were kept. Shannon diversity, evenness, clonality (one minus evenness), and alpha-parameterized diversity profiles from alpha 0 to 5 were included as repertoire metrics. The IGoR algorithm was used to calculate generation probabilities for clones in the paired samples taken before and after chemotherapy. TCRdb ran its own pipeline on the public reads, namely fastp trimming at Q25 and MiXCR clone calling, and kept in-frame beta chains. Under each unique CDR3 protein, matching rows form one entry showing the most common genes and DNA. The V and J calls and clone size come from TCRdb's table, not from the authors' own analysis. The sample table holds some 2,000 distinct CDR3 sequences, of which around 28% were seen once. The ten top clones hold around 64% of the sample.

Instead of sorted cells or RNA, genomic DNA extracted from peripheral blood served as the source for amplifying TCR beta rearrangements. The rearrangement joined TRBV5-1 to TRBJ2-2, with the D gene too uncertain to name. The receptor's source is a human donor with a blood cancer. The donor label of this sample is uncertain. The sample was blood. The DNA is as follows: TGCGCCAGCAGCTTGGGAGGTTCCGGGGAGCTGTTTTTT. Translated, this gives CASSLGGSGELFF.